A single TCR beta chain is shown here with its context. The CDR3 is 12 amino acids. The V gene's germline CDR1 is MNHNY and CDR2 SVGAGI (reference sequence). The ends lost 7 bases at V and 4 bases at J; junction bases unmatched: 1. The data belong to a study of Graves' ophthalmopathy and Graves' hyperthyroidism. For the study at large: Hyperthyroidism qualified as stable when ophthalmopathy did not develop within 18 months of follow-up.

Hyperthyroidism patients, all newly diagnosed, had under 2 months' duration and ages of 18 to 65. Certain patients, namely those with other autoimmune diseases, uncontrolled infections, pregnancy or lactation, were excluded. As the template, RNA transcripts were used to amplify TCR beta CDR3 regions. First-round RT-PCR with HTBI primers preceded a second-round multiplex PCR. Using its own MiXCR run on the multiplex PCR reads, TCRdb lists one record per CDR3 protein. The sample lists about 590,000 distinct CDR3 sequences, about two fifths occurring once. The chain has TRBV6-6 and TRBJ1-3; 7 positions agree with TRBD1. This TCR was recovered from an adult man with Graves' hyperthyroidism. Material for sequencing was peripheral blood or thyroid tissue (not recorded which). CDR3 nucleotide sequence: TGTGCCAGCAAGGACAGGGGAAACACCATATATTTT. Protein sequence: CASKDRGNTIYF.